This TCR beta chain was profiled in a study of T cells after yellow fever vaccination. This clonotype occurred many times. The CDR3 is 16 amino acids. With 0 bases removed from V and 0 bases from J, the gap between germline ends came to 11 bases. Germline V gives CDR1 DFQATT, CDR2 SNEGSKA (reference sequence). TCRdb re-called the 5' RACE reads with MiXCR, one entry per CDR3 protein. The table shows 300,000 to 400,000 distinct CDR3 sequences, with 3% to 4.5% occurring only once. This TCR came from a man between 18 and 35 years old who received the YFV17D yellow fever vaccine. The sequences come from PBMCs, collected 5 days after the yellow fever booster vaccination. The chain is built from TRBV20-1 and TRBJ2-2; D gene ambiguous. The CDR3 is CSAREGLASNTGELFF. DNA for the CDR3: TGCAGTGCTAGAGAGGGGTTAGCTTCGAACACCGGGGAGCTGTTTTTT.